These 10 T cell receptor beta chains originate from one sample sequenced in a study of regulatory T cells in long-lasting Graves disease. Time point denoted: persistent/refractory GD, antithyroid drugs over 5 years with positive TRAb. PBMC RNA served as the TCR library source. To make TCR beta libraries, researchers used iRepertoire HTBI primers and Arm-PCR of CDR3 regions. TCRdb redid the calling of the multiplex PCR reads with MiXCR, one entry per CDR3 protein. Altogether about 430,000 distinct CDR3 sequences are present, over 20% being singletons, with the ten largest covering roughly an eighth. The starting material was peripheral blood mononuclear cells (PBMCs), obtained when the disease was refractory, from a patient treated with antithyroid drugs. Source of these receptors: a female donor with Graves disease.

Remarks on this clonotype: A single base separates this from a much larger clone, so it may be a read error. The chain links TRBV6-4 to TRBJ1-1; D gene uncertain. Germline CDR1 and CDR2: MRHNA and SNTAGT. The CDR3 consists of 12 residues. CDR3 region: CASERVNAEAFF. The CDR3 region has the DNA TGTGCCAGCGAGAGGGTGAACGCTGAAGCTTTCTTT.

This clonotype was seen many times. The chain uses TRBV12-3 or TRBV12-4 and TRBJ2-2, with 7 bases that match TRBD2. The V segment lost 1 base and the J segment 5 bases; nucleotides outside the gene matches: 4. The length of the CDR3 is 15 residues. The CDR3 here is CASSLGGRGTGELFF. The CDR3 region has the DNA TGTGCCAGCAGTTTAGGCGGGAGAGGGACCGGGGAGCTGTTTTTT.

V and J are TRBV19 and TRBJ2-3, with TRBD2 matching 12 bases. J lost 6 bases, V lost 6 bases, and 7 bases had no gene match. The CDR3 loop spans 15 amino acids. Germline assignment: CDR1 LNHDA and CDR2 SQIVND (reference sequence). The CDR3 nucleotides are TGTGCCAGTAGCCTGACTAGCGGGAGCGCGGATACGCAGTATTTT. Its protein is CASSLTSGSADTQYF.

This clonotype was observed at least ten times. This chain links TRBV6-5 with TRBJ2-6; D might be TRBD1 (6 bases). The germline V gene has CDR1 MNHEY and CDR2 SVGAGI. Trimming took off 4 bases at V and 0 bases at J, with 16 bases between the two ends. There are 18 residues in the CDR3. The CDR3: CASSWTQGPSSGANVLTF. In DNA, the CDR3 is TGTGCCAGCAGTTGGACACAGGGCCCGAGCTCTGGGGCCAACGTCCTGACTTTC.

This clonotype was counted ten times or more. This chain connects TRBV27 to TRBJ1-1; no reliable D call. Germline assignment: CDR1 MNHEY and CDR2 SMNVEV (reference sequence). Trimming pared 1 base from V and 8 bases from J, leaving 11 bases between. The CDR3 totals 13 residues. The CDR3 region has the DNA TGTGCCAGCAGTTTATTAGGTAGCGAGGAAGCTTTCTTT. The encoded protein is CASSLLGSEEAFF.

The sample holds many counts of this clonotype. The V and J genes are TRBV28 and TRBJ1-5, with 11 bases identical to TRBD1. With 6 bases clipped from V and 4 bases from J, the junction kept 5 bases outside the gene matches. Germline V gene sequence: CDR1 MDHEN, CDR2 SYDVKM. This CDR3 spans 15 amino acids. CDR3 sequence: CASSRGQGANQPQHF. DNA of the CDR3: TGTGCCAGCAGCCGAGGACAGGGGGCGAATCAGCCCCAGCATTTT.

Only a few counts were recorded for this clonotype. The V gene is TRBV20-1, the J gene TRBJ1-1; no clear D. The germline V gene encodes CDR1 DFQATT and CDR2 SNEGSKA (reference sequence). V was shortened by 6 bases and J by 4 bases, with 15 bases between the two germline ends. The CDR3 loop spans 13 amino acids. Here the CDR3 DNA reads TGCAGTGCCACTAAGGATTGGAGCACTGAAGCTTTCTTT. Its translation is CSATKDWSTEAFF.

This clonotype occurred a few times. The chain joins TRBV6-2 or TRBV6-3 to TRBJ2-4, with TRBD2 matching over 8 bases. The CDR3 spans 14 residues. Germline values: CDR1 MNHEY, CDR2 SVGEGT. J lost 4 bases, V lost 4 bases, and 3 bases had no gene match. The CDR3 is CASSSLAGKNIQYF. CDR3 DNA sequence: TGTGCCAGCAGTTCGTTAGCGGGAAAAAACATTCAGTACTTC.

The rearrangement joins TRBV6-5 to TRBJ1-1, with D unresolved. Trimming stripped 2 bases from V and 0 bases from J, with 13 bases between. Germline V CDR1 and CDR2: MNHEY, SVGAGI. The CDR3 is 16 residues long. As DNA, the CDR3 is TGTGCCAGCAGTTACCAGGCCTCCGTTATGAACACTGAAGCTTTCTTT. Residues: CASSYQASVMNTEAFF.

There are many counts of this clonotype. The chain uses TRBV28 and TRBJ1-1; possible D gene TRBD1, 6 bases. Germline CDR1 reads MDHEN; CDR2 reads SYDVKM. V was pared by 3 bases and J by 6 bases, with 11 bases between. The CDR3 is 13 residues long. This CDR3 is CASSFQGGPEAFF. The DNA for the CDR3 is TGTGCCAGCAGTTTCCAAGGGGGGCCTGAAGCTTTCTTT.